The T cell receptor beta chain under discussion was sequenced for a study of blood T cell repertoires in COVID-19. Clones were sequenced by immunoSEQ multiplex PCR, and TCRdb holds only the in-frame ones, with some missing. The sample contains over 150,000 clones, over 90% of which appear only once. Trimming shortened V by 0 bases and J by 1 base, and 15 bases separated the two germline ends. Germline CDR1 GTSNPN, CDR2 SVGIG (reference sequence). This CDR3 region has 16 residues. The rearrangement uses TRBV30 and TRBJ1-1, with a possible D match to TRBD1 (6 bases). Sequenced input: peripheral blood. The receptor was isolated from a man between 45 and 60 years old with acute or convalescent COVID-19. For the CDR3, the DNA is TGTGCCTGGAGTGTATACTGGGGGCGCGGGAACACTGAAGCTTTCTTT. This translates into CAWSVYWGRGNTEAFF.